This T cell receptor (beta chain) was documented in a study of tumor-infiltrating lymphocytes in localized non-small cell lung cancer. Study as a whole: Tumor tissue and non-adjacent uninvolved lung came from each patient. Study-wide results and caveats: Tumor T-cell fraction was not associated with recurrence-free survival. Available tissue quantity limited TCR sequencing to a patient subset.

The assay was immunoSEQ multiplex PCR, and TCRdb's table has in-frame clones only and misses some. The top ten clones hold less than 9.5% of a sample with about 11,000 clones, around 68% of them seen once. This clone was counted between two and nine times. What it binds is not known. The sequence came from a human donor with non-small cell lung cancer. Sequenced input: lung tumor tissue.

The CDR3 coding sequence is TGTGCCAGCAGCTTGGTCCATAGCGCCGGGGAGCTGTTTTTT. Its protein is CASSLVHSAGELFF. The V gene is TRBV5-6, the J gene TRBJ2-2; tentative D call: TRBD2 (5 bases). This CDR3 has 14 amino acids. The germline V and J ends were trimmed by 0 bases and 6 bases, with 9 bases remaining between them. The germline CDR1 and CDR2 sequences are SGHDT and YYEEEE.